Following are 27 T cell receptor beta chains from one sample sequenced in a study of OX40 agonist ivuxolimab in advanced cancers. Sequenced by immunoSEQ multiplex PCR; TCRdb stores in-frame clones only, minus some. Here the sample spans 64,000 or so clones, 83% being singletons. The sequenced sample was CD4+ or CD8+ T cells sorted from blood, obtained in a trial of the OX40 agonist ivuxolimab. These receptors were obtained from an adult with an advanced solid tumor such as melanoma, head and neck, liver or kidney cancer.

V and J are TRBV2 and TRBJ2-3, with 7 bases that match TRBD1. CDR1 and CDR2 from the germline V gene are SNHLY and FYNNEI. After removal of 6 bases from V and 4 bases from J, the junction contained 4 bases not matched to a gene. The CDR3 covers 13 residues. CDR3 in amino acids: CASRTGWSDTQYF. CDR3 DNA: TGTGCCAGCAGGACAGGGTGGTCAGATACGCAGTATTTT.

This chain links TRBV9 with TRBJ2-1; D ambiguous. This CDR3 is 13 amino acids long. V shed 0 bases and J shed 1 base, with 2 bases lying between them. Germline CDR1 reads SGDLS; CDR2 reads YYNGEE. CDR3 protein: CASSVASYNEQFF. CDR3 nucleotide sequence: TGTGCCAGCAGCGTAGCGTCCTACAATGAGCAGTTCTTC.

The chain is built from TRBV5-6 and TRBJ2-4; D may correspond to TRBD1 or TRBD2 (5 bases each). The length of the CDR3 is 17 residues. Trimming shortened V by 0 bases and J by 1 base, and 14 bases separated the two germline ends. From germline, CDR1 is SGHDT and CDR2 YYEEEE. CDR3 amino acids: CASSLVGSREAKNIQYF. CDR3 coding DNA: TGTGCCAGCAGCTTGGTTGGGTCCAGGGAGGCCAAAAACATTCAGTACTTC.

In DNA form, the CDR3 reads TGTGCCAGCTCACCGAAACCAAAAAAAGAGACCCAGTACTTC. It is translated as CASSPKPKKETQYF. J is TRBJ2-5 and V is TRBV18; D gene uncertain. Trimming shortened V by 3 bases and J by 3 bases, and 11 bases separated the two germline ends. There are 14 residues in the CDR3. CDR1 and CDR2 from the germline V gene are KGHSH and LQKENI.

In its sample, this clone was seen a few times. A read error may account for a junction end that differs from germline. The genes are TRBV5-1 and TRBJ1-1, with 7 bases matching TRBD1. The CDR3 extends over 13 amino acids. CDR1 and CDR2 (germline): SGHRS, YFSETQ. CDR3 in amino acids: CASSLTGNPEAFF. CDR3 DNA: TGCGCCAGCAGCCTGACAGGGAACCCTGAAGCTTTCTTT.

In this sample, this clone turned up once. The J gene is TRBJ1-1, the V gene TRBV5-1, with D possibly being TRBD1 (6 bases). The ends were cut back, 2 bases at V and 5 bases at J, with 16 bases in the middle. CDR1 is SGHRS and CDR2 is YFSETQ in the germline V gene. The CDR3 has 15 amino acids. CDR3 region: CASSLDQGRETEAFF. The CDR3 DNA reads TGCGCCAGCAGCTTAGATCAGGGGAGAGAGACTGAAGCTTTCTTT.

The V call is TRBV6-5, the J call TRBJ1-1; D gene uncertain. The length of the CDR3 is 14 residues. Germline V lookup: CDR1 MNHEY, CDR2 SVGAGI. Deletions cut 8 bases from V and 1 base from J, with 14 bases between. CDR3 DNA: TGTGCCAGCCTTAAGGCGGGCGCGAACACTGAAGCTTTCTTT. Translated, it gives CASLKAGANTEAFF.

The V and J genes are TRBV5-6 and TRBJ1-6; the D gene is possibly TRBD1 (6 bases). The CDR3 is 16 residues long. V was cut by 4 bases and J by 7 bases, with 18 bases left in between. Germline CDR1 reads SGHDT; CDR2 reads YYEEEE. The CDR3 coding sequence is TGTGCCAGCAGCATGGGGGTCGGGGGCAAGAATTCACCCCTCCACTTT. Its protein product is CASSMGVGGKNSPLHF.

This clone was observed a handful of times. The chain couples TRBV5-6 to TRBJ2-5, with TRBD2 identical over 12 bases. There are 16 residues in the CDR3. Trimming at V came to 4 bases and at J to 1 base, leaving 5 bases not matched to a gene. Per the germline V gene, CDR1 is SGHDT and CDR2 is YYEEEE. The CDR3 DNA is TGTGCCAGCAGCACACGACTAGCGGGGGCCCAAGAGACCCAGTACTTC. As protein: CASSTRLAGAQETQYF.

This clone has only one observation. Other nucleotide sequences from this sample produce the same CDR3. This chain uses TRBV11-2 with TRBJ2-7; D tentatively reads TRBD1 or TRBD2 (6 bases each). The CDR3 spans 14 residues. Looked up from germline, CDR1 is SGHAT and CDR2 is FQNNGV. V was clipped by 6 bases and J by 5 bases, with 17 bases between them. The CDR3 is CASSLQGRENEQYF. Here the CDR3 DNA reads TGTGCCAGCAGTCTACAGGGACGGGAGAACGAGCAGTACTTC.

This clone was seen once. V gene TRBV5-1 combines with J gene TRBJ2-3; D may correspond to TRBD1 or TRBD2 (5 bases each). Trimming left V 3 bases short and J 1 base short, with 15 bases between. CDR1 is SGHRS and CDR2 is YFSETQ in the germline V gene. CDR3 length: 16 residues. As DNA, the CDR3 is TGCGCCAGCAGCTGGGACGGGACCCTTGGCACAGATACGCAGTATTTT. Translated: CASSWDGTLGTDTQYF.

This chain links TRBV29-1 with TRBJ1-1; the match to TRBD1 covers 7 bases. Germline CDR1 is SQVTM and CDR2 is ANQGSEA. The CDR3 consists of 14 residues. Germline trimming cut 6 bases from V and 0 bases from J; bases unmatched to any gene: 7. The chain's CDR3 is CSVRNDRVNTEAFF. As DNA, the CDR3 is TGCAGCGTGCGCAATGACAGGGTGAACACTGAAGCTTTCTTT.

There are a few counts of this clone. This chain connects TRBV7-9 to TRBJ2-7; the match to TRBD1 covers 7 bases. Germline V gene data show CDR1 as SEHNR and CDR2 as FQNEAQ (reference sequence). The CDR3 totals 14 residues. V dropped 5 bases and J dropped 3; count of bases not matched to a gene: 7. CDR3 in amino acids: CASSGGQAFYEQYF. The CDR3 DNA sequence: TGTGCCAGCAGCGGAGGACAGGCTTTCTACGAGCAGTACTTC. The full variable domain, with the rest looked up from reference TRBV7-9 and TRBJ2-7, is DTGVSQNPRHKITKRGQNVTFRCDPISEHNRLYWYRQTLGQGPEFLTYFQNEAQLEKSRLLSDRFSAERPKGSFSTLEIQRTEQGDSAMYLCASSGGQAFYEQYFGPGTRLTVT.

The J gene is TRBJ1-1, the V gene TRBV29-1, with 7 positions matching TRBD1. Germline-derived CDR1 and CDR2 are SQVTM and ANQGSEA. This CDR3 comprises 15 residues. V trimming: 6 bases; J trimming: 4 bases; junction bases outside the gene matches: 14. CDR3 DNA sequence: TGCAGCGTGATCGAAGGGGGCGCTTATGGCACTGAAGCTTTCTTT. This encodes CSVIEGGAYGTEAFF.

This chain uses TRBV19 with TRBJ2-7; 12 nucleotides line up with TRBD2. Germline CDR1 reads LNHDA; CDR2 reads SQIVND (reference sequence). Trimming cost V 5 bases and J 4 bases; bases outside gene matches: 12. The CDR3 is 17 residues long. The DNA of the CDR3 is TGTGCCAGTAGTTTGCGACTAGCGGGAGTGAAGTTGTACGAGCAGTACTTC. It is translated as CASSLRLAGVKLYEQYF. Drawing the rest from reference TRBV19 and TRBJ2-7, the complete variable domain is DGGITQSPKYLFRKEGQNVTLSCEQNLNHDAMYWYRQDPGQGLRLIYYSQIVNDFQKGDIAEGYSVSREKKESFPLTVTSAQKNPTAFYLCASSLRLAGVKLYEQYFGPGTRLTVT.

The CDR3 DNA is TGTGCCAGCAGTTCCCAGGGGGCTGGCTACACCTTC. Translation: CASSSQGAGYTF. The rearrangement links TRBV27 to TRBJ1-2; TRBD1 matches 8 bases. This CDR3 region has 12 residues. CDR1 and CDR2 (germline): MNHEY, SMNVEV (reference sequence). V lost 4 bases and J lost 7; bases outside the gene matches: 2.

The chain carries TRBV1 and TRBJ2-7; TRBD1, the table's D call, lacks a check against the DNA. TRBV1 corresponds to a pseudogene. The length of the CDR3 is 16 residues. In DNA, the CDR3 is TGCACCAGCAGCCAAGTGTGTCCAGGCCGTAGCTACGAGCAGTACTTC. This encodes CTSSQVCPGRSYEQYF.

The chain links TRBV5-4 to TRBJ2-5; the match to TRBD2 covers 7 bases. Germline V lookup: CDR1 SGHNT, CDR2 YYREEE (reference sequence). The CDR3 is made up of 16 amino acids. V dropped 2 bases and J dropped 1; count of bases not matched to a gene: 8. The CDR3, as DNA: TGTGCCAGCAGCTTAGGGCCCCCTAGCGGCCAAGAGACCCAGTACTTC. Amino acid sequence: CASSLGPPSGQETQYF.

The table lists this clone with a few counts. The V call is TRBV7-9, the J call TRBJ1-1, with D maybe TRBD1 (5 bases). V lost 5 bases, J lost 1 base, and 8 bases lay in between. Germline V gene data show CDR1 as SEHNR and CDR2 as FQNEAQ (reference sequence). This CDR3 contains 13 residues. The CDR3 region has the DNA TGTGCCAGCAGCGTACAGGAGAACACTGAAGCTTTCTTT. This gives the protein CASSVQENTEAFF.

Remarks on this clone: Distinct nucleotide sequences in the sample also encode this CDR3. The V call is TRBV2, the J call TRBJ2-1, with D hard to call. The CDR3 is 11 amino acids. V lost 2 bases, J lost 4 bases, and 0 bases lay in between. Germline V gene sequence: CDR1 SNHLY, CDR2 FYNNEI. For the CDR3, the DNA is TGTGCCAGCAGTGAATACAATGAGCAGTTCTTC. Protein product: CASSEYNEQFF.

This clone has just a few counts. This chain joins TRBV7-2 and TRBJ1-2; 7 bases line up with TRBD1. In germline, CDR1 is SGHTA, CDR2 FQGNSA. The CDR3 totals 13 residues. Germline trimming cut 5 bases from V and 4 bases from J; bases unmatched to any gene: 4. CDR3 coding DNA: TGTGCCAGCAGCCAGGGACAGTTCTATGGCTACACCTTC. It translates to CASSQGQFYGYTF. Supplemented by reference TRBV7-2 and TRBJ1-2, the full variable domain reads GAGVSQSPSNKVTEKGKDVELRCDPISGHTALYWYRQSLGQGLEFLIYFQGNSAPDKSGLPSDRFSAERTGGSVSTLTIQRTQQEDSAVYLCASSQGQFYGYTFGSGTRLTVV.

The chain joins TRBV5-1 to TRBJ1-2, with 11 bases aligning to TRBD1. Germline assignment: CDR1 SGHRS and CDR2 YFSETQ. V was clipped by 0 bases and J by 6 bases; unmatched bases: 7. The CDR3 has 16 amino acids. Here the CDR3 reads CASSLGARDRGDGYTF. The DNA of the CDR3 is TGCGCCAGCAGCTTGGGAGCCCGGGACAGGGGGGATGGCTACACCTTC.

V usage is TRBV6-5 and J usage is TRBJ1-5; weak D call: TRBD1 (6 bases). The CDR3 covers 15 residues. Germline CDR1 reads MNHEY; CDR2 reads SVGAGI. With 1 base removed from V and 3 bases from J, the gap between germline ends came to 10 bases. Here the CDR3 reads CASSYFGGHNQPQHF. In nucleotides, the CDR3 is TGTGCCAGCAGTTACTTTGGGGGCCACAATCAGCCCCAGCATTTT.

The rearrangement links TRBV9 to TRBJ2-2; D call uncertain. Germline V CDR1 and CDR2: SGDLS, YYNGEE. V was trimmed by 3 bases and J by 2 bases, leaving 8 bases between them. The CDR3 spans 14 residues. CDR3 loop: CASSAGINTGELFF. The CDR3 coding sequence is TGTGCCAGCAGCGCCGGCATCAACACCGGGGAGCTGTTTTTT.

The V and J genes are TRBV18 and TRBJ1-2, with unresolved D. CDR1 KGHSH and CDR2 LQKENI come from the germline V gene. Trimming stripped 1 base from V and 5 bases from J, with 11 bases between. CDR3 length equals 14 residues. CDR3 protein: CASSPLKQPYGYTF. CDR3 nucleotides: TGTGCCAGCTCACCACTCAAACAGCCGTATGGCTACACCTTC.

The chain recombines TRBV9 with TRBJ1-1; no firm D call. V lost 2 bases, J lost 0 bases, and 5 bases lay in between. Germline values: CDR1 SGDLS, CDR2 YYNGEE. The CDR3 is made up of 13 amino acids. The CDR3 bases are TGTGCCAGCAGCGTGCAAATGAACACTGAAGCTTTCTTT. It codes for CASSVQMNTEAFF.

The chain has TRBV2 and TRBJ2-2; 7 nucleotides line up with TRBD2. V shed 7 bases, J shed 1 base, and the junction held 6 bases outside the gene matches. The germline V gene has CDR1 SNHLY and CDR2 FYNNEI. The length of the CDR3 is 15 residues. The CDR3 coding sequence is TGTGCCAGCACGGGGCGCGGGGGGAACACCGGGGAGCTGTTTTTT. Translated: CASTGRGGNTGELFF.